The TCR beta chain described here comes from a study of T-cell reconstitution after alpha-beta-depleted transplantation in children. The authors prepared the TCRbeta library with unique molecular identifiers. Each CDR3 protein is one row after TCRdb ran MiXCR on the PCR reads. The sample consists of about 540,000 distinct CDR3 sequences, roughly 30% of them appearing once. Whole-study results and caveats: The origin of alpha-beta T cells about two months after transplant was reportedly several hundred expanded graft clones.

Germline V lookup: CDR1 SGDLS, CDR2 YYNGEE. Trimming cost V 2 bases and J 8 bases, with 16 bases left between them. The CDR3 is made up of 14 amino acids. This clonotype was found a few times. What it recognizes is unknown. The chain employs TRBV9 and TRBJ1-2; D not certain. The receptor comes from a boy under two years old with Wiskott-Aldrich syndrome, due to receive a stem cell transplant. The sequenced sample was PBMCs, obtained before TCRalphabeta/CD19-depleted stem cell transplant. The CDR3 DNA is TGTGCCAGCAGCGTGCTTGGGGAGGGCGGCGGCTACACCTTC. It is translated as CASSVLGEGGGYTF. The full variable domain, with the rest looked up from reference TRBV9 and TRBJ1-2, is DSGVTQTPKHLITATGQRVTLRCSPRSGDLSVYWYQQSLDQGLQFLIQYYNGEERAKGNILERFSAQQFPDLHSELNLSSLELGDSALYFCASSVLGEGGGYTFGSGTRLTVV.